This TCR beta chain was observed in a study of blood T cell repertoires in COVID-19. Original analysis: Reference gene primer amplification in the assay estimated nucleated cell counts. TCRdb keeps only in-frame clones here, not all; method: immunoSEQ multiplex PCR. V and J calls and clone size are those listed in that table; D and trimming were worked out from the DNA. The repertoire holds 650,000 to 800,000 clones, 85% to 90% seen once, with 0.2% to 0.3% in the top ten. This CDR3 spans 15 amino acids. Trimming took off 2 bases at V and 3 bases at J, with 13 bases between the two ends. Germline V gene lookup returns CDR1 MNHEY and CDR2 SVGAGI. This clone showed up just once.

Sequencing was performed on peripheral blood. This clonotype was obtained from a woman between 18 and 30 years old with acute or convalescent COVID-19. The chain couples TRBV6-5 to TRBJ1-2; D not resolved. The CDR3 reads CASSYLYRVDYGYTF. The CDR3 coding sequence is TGTGCCAGCAGTTACCTTTACCGGGTTGACTATGGCTACACCTTC.